A single sample gave rise to the 15 T cell receptor beta chains below, sequenced in a study of blood T cells in healthy people across ages. Primed by a sample-barcoded 5' primer and a J-beta primer mix, a second PCR proceeded for roughly 6 to 12 cycles. TCRdb processed the 5' RACE reads anew with MiXCR; each CDR3 protein has one entry. Of about 770,000 distinct CDR3 sequences detected, approximately 48% appear once; the ten largest clones hold roughly 19%. Sequenced input: blood. The receptors come from a man aged 55 to 70 in good health.

CDR3 DNA sequence: TGTGCCAGCAGCTTAGGACTAGCGGGAGAGGCAGGTACGCAGTATTTT. It translates to CASSLGLAGEAGTQYF. The V call is TRBV7-9, the J call TRBJ2-3; 12 bases fit TRBD2. The ends lost 1 base at V and 8 bases at J; junction bases unmatched: 7. The length of the CDR3 is 16 residues. The germline V gene has CDR1 SEHNR and CDR2 FQNEAQ (reference sequence).

The chain uses TRBV5-5 and TRBJ2-4, with 8 bases that match TRBD1. The CDR3 runs 16 residues. After removal of 0 bases from V and 4 bases from J, the junction contained 6 bases not matched to a gene. The germline gives CDR1 SGHKS, CDR2 YYEKEE (reference sequence). This CDR3 reads CASSLEPGQAKNIQYF. The CDR3, as DNA: TGTGCCAGCAGCTTGGAGCCGGGACAGGCAAAAAACATTCAGTACTTC.

The rearrangement links TRBV5-1 to TRBJ1-2, with a possible D match to TRBD1 (5 bases). Germline loops: CDR1 SGHRS, CDR2 YFSETQ. The CDR3 is 14 amino acids. Between the trimmed V and J ends, which lost 4 bases and 4 bases, there was a span of 14 bases. CDR3 residues: CASSLAGGGYGYTF. The CDR3 nucleotides are TGCGCCAGCAGCCTGGCCGGGGGGGGCTATGGCTACACCTTC.

The CDR3 DNA is TGTGCCAGCAGTGTCCGGGACAGGGGGAACAATGAGCAGTTCTTC. Protein: CASSVRDRGNNEQFF. V usage is TRBV25-1 and J usage is TRBJ2-1; 11 bases map to TRBD1. Germline-derived CDR1 and CDR2 are MGHDK and SYGVNS. The CDR3 has 15 residues. Losses at the gene ends were 4 bases for V and 5 bases for J; bases not matched to a gene: 4.

This chain uses TRBV20-1 with TRBJ1-1; 9 bases map to TRBD1. The junction had 11 bases not matched to a gene; V was cut back by 6 bases and J by 3 bases. The V gene's germline CDR1 is DFQATT and CDR2 SNEGSKA (reference sequence). The CDR3 sequence is 15 residues long. The CDR3 nucleotides read TGCAGTGCAACGGACAGGGGAAGGGCGGACACTGAAGCTTTCTTT. The encoded protein is CSATDRGRADTEAFF.

This clonotype was recorded once. The CDR3: CASGKGLLPTGELFF. CDR3 in DNA: TGTGCCAGCGGGAAAGGACTTCTCCCCACCGGGGAGCTGTTTTTT. The rearrangement uses TRBV7-2 and TRBJ2-2, with D perhaps TRBD2 (5 bases). CDR3 length: 15 residues. Germline CDR1 and CDR2: SGHTA and FQGNSA. Trimming removed 8 bases from V and 4 bases from J, with 17 bases in between.

This clonotype came up a few times. The chain recombines TRBV7-2 with TRBJ2-5, with D uncertain. The germline V gene has CDR1 SGHTA and CDR2 FQGNSA. The CDR3 has 13 residues. V was cut by 1 base and J by 11 bases, with 14 bases left in between. The CDR3: CASSLGWLKEQYF. The CDR3 DNA follows: TGTGCCAGCAGCTTAGGCTGGCTGAAAGAGCAGTACTTC. Full variable domain (rest looked up from reference TRBV7-2 and TRBJ2-5): GAGVSQSPSNKVTEKGKDVELRCDPISGHTALYWYRQSLGQGLEFLIYFQGNSAPDKSGLPSDRFSAERTGGSVSTLTIQRTQQEDSAVYLCASSLGWLKEQYFGPGTRLLVL.

This clonotype occurred a few times. This chain uses TRBV6-5 with TRBJ1-2; D might be TRBD1 (5 bases). Trimming took 4 bases from V and 4 from J, leaving 16 bases between them. Per the germline V gene, CDR1 is MNHEY and CDR2 is SVGAGI. This CDR3 contains 15 residues. The CDR3 sequence: CASSSRTFGTYGYTF. CDR3 DNA sequence: TGTGCCAGCAGTTCGAGGACATTCGGTACCTATGGCTACACCTTC.

V gene TRBV6-5 combines with J gene TRBJ2-1, with D possibly matching TRBD2 (7 bases). The CDR3 consists of 15 residues. The V end was cut by 6 bases, the J end by 10 bases, with 22 bases between. Looked up from germline, CDR1 is MNHEY and CDR2 is SVGAGI. CDR3: CASSYHHGGPYEQFF. The CDR3 DNA is TGTGCCAGCAGCTATCACCACGGGGGGCCCTACGAGCAGTTCTTC.

The chain links TRBV9 to TRBJ1-1, with TRBD1 identical over 8 bases. Germline V gene data show CDR1 as SGDLS and CDR2 as YYNGEE. The CDR3 is made up of 15 amino acids. V shed 3 bases, J shed 5 bases, and the junction held 9 bases outside the gene matches. The CDR3 nucleotides read TGTGCCAGCAGCGCAGACCGACAGGGGCGGACTGAAGCTTTCTTT. Its translation is CASSADRQGRTEAFF.

In this sample, this clonotype turned up a few times. The V call is TRBV6-2 or TRBV6-3, the J call TRBJ2-7; 9 bases fit TRBD1. The CDR3 spans 15 residues. CDR1 is MNHEY, CDR2 SVGEGT, per germline. The ends lost 6 bases at V and 3 bases at J; junction bases unmatched: 9. The CDR3: CASSETGTGSYEQYF. Here the CDR3 DNA reads TGTGCCAGCAGCGAGACCGGGACAGGGAGCTACGAGCAGTACTTC.

This clonotype was counted a single time. This rearrangement joins TRBV7-2 to TRBJ2-7, with 8 bases lining up with TRBD1. CDR1 is SGHTA and CDR2 is FQGNSA in the germline V gene. V lost 5 bases to trimming and J lost 7 bases; unmatched junction nucleotides: 10. The CDR3 runs 14 residues. CDR3 bases: TGTGCCAGCAGCACAGGGGGAGGAGTGTGGGAGCAGTACTTC. Protein: CASSTGGGVWEQYF.

This chain uses TRBV2 with TRBJ2-1; TRBD1 matches at 7 bases. The V gene end was trimmed by 10 bases and the J gene end by 4 bases; junction bases not matched to a gene: 7. The CDR3 contains 13 residues. Germline V gives CDR1 SNHLY, CDR2 FYNNEI. The CDR3 here is CANQTGPYNEQFF. As DNA, the CDR3 is TGTGCCAACCAGACAGGGCCGTACAATGAGCAGTTCTTC.

This clonotype was counted between two and nine times. The genes are TRBV20-1 and TRBJ2-7; D is unresolved. Trimming shortened V by 7 bases and J by 2 bases, and 9 bases separated the two germline ends. Germline assignment: CDR1 DFQATT and CDR2 SNEGSKA (reference sequence). The CDR3 is 11 residues long. The CDR3 region has the DNA TGCAGTGTAGGGATCCCCTACGAGCAGTACTTC. Translated: CSVGIPYEQYF.

The chain recombines TRBV10-3 with TRBJ2-5; D unresolved. Germline-derived CDR1 and CDR2 are ENHRY and SYGVKD. The V and J ends lost 9 bases and 1 base respectively, with 12 bases between them. CDR3 length: 13 amino acids. The CDR3 DNA reads TGTGCCATTAACAGCCTCTCCCAAGAGACCCAGTACTTC. This encodes CAINSLSQETQYF.